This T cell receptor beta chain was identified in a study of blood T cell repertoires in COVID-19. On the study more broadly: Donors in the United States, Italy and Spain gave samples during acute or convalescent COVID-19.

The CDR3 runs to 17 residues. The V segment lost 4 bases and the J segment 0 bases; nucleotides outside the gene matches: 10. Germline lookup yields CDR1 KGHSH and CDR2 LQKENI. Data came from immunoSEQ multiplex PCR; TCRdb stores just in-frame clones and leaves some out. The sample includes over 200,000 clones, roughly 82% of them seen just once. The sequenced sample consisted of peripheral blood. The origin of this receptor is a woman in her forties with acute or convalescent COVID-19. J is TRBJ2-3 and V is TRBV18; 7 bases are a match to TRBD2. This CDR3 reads CASSRSGERTSTDTQYF. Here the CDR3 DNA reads TGTGCCAGCTCACGGAGCGGGGAAAGAACTAGCACAGATACGCAGTATTTT.